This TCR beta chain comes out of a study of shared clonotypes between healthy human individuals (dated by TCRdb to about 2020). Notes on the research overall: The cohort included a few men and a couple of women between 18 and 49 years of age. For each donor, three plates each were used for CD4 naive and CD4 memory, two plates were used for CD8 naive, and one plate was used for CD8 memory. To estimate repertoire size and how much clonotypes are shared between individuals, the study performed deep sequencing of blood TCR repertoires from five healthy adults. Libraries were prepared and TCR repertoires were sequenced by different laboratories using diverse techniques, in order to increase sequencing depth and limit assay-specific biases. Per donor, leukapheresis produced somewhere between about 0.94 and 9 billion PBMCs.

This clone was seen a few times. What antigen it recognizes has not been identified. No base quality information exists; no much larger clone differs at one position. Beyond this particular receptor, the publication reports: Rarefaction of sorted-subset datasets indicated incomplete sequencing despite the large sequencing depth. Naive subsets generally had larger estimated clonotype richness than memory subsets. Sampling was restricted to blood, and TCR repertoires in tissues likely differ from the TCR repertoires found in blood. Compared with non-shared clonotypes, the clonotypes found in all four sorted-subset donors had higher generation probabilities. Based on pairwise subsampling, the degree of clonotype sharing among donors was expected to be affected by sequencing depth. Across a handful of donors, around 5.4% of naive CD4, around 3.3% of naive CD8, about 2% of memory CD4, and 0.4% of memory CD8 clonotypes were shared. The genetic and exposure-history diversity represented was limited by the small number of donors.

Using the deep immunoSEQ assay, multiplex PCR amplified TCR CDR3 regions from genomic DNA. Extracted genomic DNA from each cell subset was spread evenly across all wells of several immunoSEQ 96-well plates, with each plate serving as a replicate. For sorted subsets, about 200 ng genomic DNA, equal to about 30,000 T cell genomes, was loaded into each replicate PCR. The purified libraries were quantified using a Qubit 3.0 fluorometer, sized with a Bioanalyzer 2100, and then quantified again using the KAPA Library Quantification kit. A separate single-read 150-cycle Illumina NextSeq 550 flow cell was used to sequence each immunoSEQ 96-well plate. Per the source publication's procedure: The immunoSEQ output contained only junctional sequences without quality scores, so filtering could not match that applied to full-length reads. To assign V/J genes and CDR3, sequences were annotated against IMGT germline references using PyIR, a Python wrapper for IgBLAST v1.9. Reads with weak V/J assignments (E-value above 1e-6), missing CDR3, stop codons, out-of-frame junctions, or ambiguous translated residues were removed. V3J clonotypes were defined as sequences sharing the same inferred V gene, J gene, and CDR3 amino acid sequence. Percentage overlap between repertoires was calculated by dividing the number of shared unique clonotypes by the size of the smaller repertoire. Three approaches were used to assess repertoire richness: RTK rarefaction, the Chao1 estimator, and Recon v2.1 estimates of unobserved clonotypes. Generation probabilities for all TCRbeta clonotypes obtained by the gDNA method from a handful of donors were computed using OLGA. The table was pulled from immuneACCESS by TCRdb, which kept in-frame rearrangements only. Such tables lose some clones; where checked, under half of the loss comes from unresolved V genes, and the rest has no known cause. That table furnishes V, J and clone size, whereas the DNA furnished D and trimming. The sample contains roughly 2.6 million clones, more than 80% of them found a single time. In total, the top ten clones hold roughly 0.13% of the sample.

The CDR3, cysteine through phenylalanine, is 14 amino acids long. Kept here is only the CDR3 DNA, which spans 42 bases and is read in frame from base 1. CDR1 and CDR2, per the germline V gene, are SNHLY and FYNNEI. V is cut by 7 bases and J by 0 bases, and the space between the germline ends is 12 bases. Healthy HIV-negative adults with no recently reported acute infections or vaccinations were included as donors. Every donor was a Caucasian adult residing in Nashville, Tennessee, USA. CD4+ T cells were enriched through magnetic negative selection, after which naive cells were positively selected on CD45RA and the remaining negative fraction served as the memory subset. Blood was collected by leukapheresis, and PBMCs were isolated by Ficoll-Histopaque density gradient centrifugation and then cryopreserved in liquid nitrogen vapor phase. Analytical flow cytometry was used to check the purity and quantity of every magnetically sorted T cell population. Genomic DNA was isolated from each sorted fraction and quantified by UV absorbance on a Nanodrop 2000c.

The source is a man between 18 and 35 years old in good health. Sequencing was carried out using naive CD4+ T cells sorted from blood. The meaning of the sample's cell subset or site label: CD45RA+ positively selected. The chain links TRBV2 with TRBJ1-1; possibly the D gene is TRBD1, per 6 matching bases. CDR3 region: CASIQRGMNTEAFF. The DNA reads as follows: TGTGCCAGCATCCAAAGGGGGATGAACACTGAAGCTTTCTTT. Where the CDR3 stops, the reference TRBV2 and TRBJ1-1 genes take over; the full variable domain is EPEVTQTPSHQVTQMGQEVILRCVPISNHLYFYWYRQILGQKVEFLVSFYNNEISEKSEIFDDQFSVERPDGSNFTLKIRSTKLEDSAMYFCASIQRGMNTEAFFGQGTRLTVV.